This is a list of T cell receptor beta chains from one sample in a study of technical replicates of blood from four donors. The repertoire was sequenced with immunoSEQ multiplex PCR; TCRdb's copy has only in-frame clones and lacks some. The table has almost 55,000 clones, less than 95% seen once. The source material was T cells isolated from PBMCs. The receptor source for this set is a human donor in good health. CDR3s include the opening cysteine and the closing phenylalanine or tryptophan. A D gene is named only where the DNA matches it firmly. The size entry is marked missing in some rows and otherwise reads once, few, many or a size class.

d_call: TRBD2
clone_size: NA
j_call: TRBJ2-1
v_call: TRBV9
cdr3_aa: CASSVDGLAGVGEQFF
cdr3_nt: TGTGCCAGCAGCGTAGACGGACTAGCGGGAGTAGGTGAGCAGTTCTTC

d_call: NA
clone_size: NA
j_call: TRBJ2-1
v_call: TRBV28
cdr3_aa: CASSSFRILWEGLLSNEQFF
cdr3_nt: TGTGCCAGCAGTTCTTTTCGCATTCTTTGGGAAGGACTATTAAGCAATGAGCAGTTCTTC

d_call: NA
clone_size: NA
j_call: TRBJ2-7
v_call: TRBV5-5
cdr3_aa: CASSTHRDEQYF
cdr3_nt: TGTGCCAGCAGCACCCACAGGGACGAGCAGTACTTC

d_call: TRBD1
clone_size: once
j_call: TRBJ2-4
v_call: TRBV7-9
cdr3_aa: CASSPRQGLWTKNIQYF
cdr3_nt: TGTGCCAGCAGCCCCCGACAGGGATTATGGACCAAAAACATTCAGTACTTC

d_call: TRBD1
clone_size: NA
j_call: TRBJ1-5
v_call: TRBV28
cdr3_aa: CASSPGTVYNQPQHF
cdr3_nt: TGTGCCAGCAGTCCAGGGACAGTTTACAATCAGCCCCAGCATTTT

d_call: NA
clone_size: once
j_call: TRBJ2-5
v_call: TRBV5-1
cdr3_aa: CASSGSGQQETQYF
cdr3_nt: TGCGCCAGCAGTGGATCAGGGCAGCAAGAGACCCAGTACTTC

d_call: NA
clone_size: NA
j_call: TRBJ1-5
v_call: TRBV5-6
cdr3_aa: CASSLWHQGSGNQPQHF
cdr3_nt: TGTGCCAGCAGCTTGTGGCATCAGGGAAGTGGGAATCAGCCCCAGCATTTT

d_call: TRBD1
clone_size: NA
j_call: TRBJ2-3
v_call: TRBV9
cdr3_aa: CASSARTGTDTQYF
cdr3_nt: TGTGCCAGCAGCGCCAGGACAGGGACAGATACGCAGTATTTT

d_call: NA
clone_size: NA
j_call: TRBJ2-3
v_call: TRBV5-6
cdr3_aa: CASSLGLLTDTQYF
cdr3_nt: TGTGCCAGCAGCTTGGGTCTTCTCACAGATACGCAGTATTTT

d_call: NA
clone_size: NA
j_call: TRBJ2-2
v_call: TRBV18
cdr3_aa: CASSPSLREVGTGELFF
cdr3_nt: TGTGCCAGCTCACCATCATTGCGGGAAGTTGGGACCGGGGAGCTGTTTTTT

d_call: NA
clone_size: NA
j_call: TRBJ2-7
v_call: TRBV13
cdr3_aa: CASSFGPYEQYF
cdr3_nt: TGTGCCAGCAGCTTCGGTCCCTACGAGCAGTACTTC

d_call: NA
clone_size: NA
j_call: TRBJ2-7
v_call: TRBV6-5
cdr3_aa: CASSYLLATYEQYF
cdr3_nt: TGTGCCAGCAGTTATCTGTTAGCTACCTACGAGCAGTACTTC

d_call: NA
clone_size: NA
j_call: TRBJ2-2
v_call: TRBV9
cdr3_aa: CASSPRGGQNTGELFF
cdr3_nt: TGTGCCAGCAGCCCCCGTGGGGGCCAGAACACCGGGGAGCTGTTTTTT

d_call: NA
clone_size: NA
j_call: TRBJ2-1
v_call: TRBV29-1
cdr3_aa: CSVLQGLHFNEQFF
cdr3_nt: TGCAGCGTTTTACAGGGTCTACATTTCAATGAGCAGTTCTTC

d_call: TRBD1
clone_size: NA
j_call: TRBJ2-4
v_call: TRBV28
cdr3_aa: CASQGALGVETKNIQYF
cdr3_nt: TGTGCCAGTCAGGGGGCTCTGGGTGTCGAAACCAAAAACATTCAGTACTTC

d_call: TRBD2
clone_size: NA
j_call: TRBJ2-5
v_call: TRBV7-8
cdr3_aa: CASSLLAGSEAQYF
cdr3_nt: TGTGCCAGCAGCTTACTAGCGGGGAGTGAGGCCCAGTACTTC

d_call: TRBD1
clone_size: once
j_call: TRBJ1-5
v_call: TRBV12-5
cdr3_aa: CASGSAGQGPNQPQHF
cdr3_nt: TGTGCTAGTGGTTCGGCCGGACAGGGACCCAATCAGCCCCAGCATTTT

d_call: NA
clone_size: NA
j_call: TRBJ1-2
v_call: TRBV6-5
cdr3_aa: CASTHPQGHGYTF
cdr3_nt: TGTGCCAGCACCCACCCACAGGGTCACGGCTACACCTTC

d_call: NA
clone_size: NA
j_call: TRBJ2-1
v_call: TRBV15
cdr3_aa: CATSRRGGSSDEQFF
cdr3_nt: TGTGCCACCAGCAGGAGAGGTGGCTCATCCGATGAGCAGTTCTTC

d_call: NA
clone_size: NA
j_call: TRBJ1-1
v_call: TRBV5-1
cdr3_aa: CASTQTGVNTEAFF
cdr3_nt: TGCGCCAGCACTCAGACAGGAGTGAACACTGAAGCTTTCTTT

d_call: TRBD2
clone_size: NA
j_call: TRBJ2-3
v_call: TRBV5-1
cdr3_aa: CASSLLAGGPDTQYF
cdr3_nt: TGCGCCAGCAGCTTGTTGGCGGGGGGGCCAGATACGCAGTATTTT

d_call: TRBD2
clone_size: NA
j_call: TRBJ2-1
v_call: TRBV5-4
cdr3_aa: CASSFSGTSGSHNEQFF
cdr3_nt: TGTGCCAGCAGCTTTTCCGGGACTAGCGGGAGTCACAATGAGCAGTTCTTC

d_call: TRBD2
clone_size: NA
j_call: TRBJ2-1
v_call: TRBV11-3
cdr3_aa: CASSPGLAGERQFF
cdr3_nt: TGTGCCAGCAGCCCGGGACTAGCGGGAGAAAGGCAGTTCTTC

d_call: NA
clone_size: NA
j_call: TRBJ1-1
v_call: TRBV7-9
cdr3_aa: CASSLVRGWGGTEAFF
cdr3_nt: TGTGCCAGCAGCTTGGTAAGGGGTTGGGGTGGTACTGAAGCTTTCTTT

d_call: TRBD2
clone_size: NA
j_call: TRBJ2-7
v_call: TRBV18
cdr3_aa: CASSRDRGGDEQYF
cdr3_nt: TGTGCCAGCTCACGCGACCGGGGGGGCGACGAGCAGTACTTC

d_call: NA
clone_size: NA
j_call: TRBJ1-2
v_call: TRBV6-5
cdr3_aa: CASREQGRDNYGYTF
cdr3_nt: TGTGCCAGCAGAGAACAGGGCCGGGACAACTATGGCTACACCTTC

d_call: NA
clone_size: once
j_call: TRBJ2-7
v_call: TRBV11-2
cdr3_aa: CASSFPGSYEQYF
cdr3_nt: TGTGCCAGCAGCTTTCCAGGGTCCTACGAGCAGTACTTC

d_call: TRBD2
clone_size: NA
j_call: TRBJ2-7
v_call: TRBV28
cdr3_aa: CASSSPSGAAYEQYF
cdr3_nt: TGTGCCAGCAGTTCCCCTAGCGGGGCCGCCTACGAGCAGTACTTC

d_call: NA
clone_size: NA
j_call: TRBJ2-7
v_call: TRBV7-9
cdr3_aa: CASSLTRNFHEQYF
cdr3_nt: TGTGCCAGCAGCCTAACCCGTAATTTCCACGAGCAGTACTTC

d_call: NA
clone_size: NA
j_call: TRBJ1-2
v_call: TRBV29-1
cdr3_aa: CSGWALNGYTF
cdr3_nt: TGCAGCGGGTGGGCCCTCAATGGCTACACCTTC

d_call: NA
clone_size: NA
j_call: TRBJ1-2
v_call: TRBV7-9
cdr3_aa: CASSSGGNYGYTF
cdr3_nt: TGTGCCAGCAGCAGCGGTGGTAACTATGGCTACACCTTC

d_call: TRBD2
clone_size: few
j_call: TRBJ2-7
v_call: TRBV9
cdr3_aa: CASSPRSGLAGGPSYEQYF
cdr3_nt: TGTGCCAGCAGCCCTAGGTCGGGACTAGCGGGAGGGCCATCCTACGAGCAGTACTTC

d_call: TRBD2
clone_size: once
j_call: TRBJ2-1
v_call: TRBV7-6
cdr3_aa: CASSSLLRVAGNEQFF
cdr3_nt: TGTGCCAGCAGCTCCCTACTTAGAGTAGCGGGGAATGAGCAGTTCTTC

d_call: NA
clone_size: once
j_call: TRBJ1-2
v_call: TRBV6-6
cdr3_aa: CASSYDRAGLPDGYTF
cdr3_nt: TGTGCCAGCAGTTACGACCGGGCAGGGCTACCGGATGGCTACACCTTC

d_call: TRBD1
clone_size: NA
j_call: TRBJ2-7
v_call: TRBV5-1
cdr3_aa: CASSLDGTDSYEQYF
cdr3_nt: TGCGCCAGCAGCTTGGATGGGACAGATTCCTACGAGCAGTACTTC

d_call: NA
clone_size: NA
j_call: TRBJ2-3
v_call: TRBV6-5
cdr3_aa: CASSRQASTDTQYF
cdr3_nt: TGTGCCAGCAGCCGACAGGCTAGCACAGATACGCAGTATTTT

d_call: NA
clone_size: NA
j_call: TRBJ1-3
v_call: TRBV6-5
cdr3_aa: CATLGWGDRNTIYF
cdr3_nt: TGTGCCACCCTCGGCTGGGGGGATAGAAACACCATATATTTT

d_call: NA
clone_size: NA
j_call: TRBJ1-5
v_call: TRBV28
cdr3_aa: CASSLGLTGLSNQPQHF
cdr3_nt: TGTGCCAGCAGTTTAGGATTAACAGGTCTGAGCAATCAGCCCCAGCATTTT

d_call: NA
clone_size: NA
j_call: TRBJ1-5
v_call: TRBV12-5
cdr3_aa: CASGNDPGGSGNQPQHF
cdr3_nt: TGTGCTAGTGGCAACGACCCGGGGGGCAGCGGCAATCAGCCCCAGCATTTT

d_call: TRBD1
clone_size: once
j_call: TRBJ1-2
v_call: TRBV5-1
cdr3_aa: CASSTAGTGGEGYTF
cdr3_nt: TGCGCCAGCAGCACTGCCGGGACAGGGGGCGAGGGCTACACCTTC

d_call: TRBD1
clone_size: NA
j_call: TRBJ2-3
v_call: TRBV28
cdr3_aa: CAAGTGVTDTQYF
cdr3_nt: TGTGCCGCAGGGACAGGGGTCACAGATACGCAGTATTTT

d_call: TRBD2
clone_size: NA
j_call: TRBJ2-7
v_call: TRBV28
cdr3_aa: CASSPILAGLKNEQYF
cdr3_nt: TGTGCCAGCAGTCCCATTCTAGCGGGATTAAAGAACGAGCAGTACTTC

d_call: NA
clone_size: NA
j_call: TRBJ2-4
v_call: TRBV5-6
cdr3_aa: CASSLRQISLNIQYF
cdr3_nt: TGTGCCAGCAGCCTCCGACAGATTTCTTTAAACATTCAGTACTTC

d_call: NA
clone_size: NA
j_call: TRBJ1-3
v_call: TRBV5-4
cdr3_aa: CASSPGGGSGNTIYF
cdr3_nt: TGTGCCAGCAGCCCGGGCGGGGGCTCTGGAAACACCATATATTTT

d_call: TRBD1
clone_size: NA
j_call: TRBJ1-3
v_call: TRBV5-6
cdr3_aa: CASSLLDRDGNTIYF
cdr3_nt: TGTGCCAGCAGCTTGTTAGACAGGGATGGAAACACCATATATTTT

d_call: NA
clone_size: NA
j_call: TRBJ2-5
v_call: TRBV11-2
cdr3_aa: CASSLGAEETQYF
cdr3_nt: TGTGCCAGCAGCTTAGGGGCAGAAGAGACCCAGTACTTC

d_call: NA
clone_size: once
j_call: TRBJ2-5
v_call: TRBV11-2
cdr3_aa: CASSSARVYQETQYF
cdr3_nt: TGTGCCAGCAGCTCCGCACGGGTTTACCAAGAGACCCAGTACTTC

d_call: TRBD1
clone_size: NA
j_call: TRBJ2-7
v_call: TRBV13
cdr3_aa: CASSRSLTGAGIYEQYF
cdr3_nt: TGTGCCAGCAGCCGTAGCCTTACAGGGGCTGGGATCTACGAGCAGTACTTC

d_call: TRBD1
clone_size: once
j_call: TRBJ1-2
v_call: TRBV5-1
cdr3_aa: CASSQGTADGYTF
cdr3_nt: TGCGCCAGCAGCCAAGGGACAGCCGATGGCTACACCTTC

d_call: TRBD2
clone_size: NA
j_call: TRBJ2-1
v_call: TRBV5-1
cdr3_aa: CASSSWTSGDNEQFF
cdr3_nt: TGCGCCAGCAGCTCATGGACTAGCGGAGACAATGAGCAGTTCTTC

d_call: TRBD2
clone_size: NA
j_call: TRBJ2-1
v_call: TRBV7-9
cdr3_aa: CASSLLGLNEQFF
cdr3_nt: TGTGCCAGCAGCTTATTGGGACTAAATGAGCAGTTCTTC

d_call: TRBD2
clone_size: NA
j_call: TRBJ2-5
v_call: TRBV28
cdr3_aa: CASSFSRGVETQYF
cdr3_nt: TGTGCCAGCAGTTTCTCTCGGGGGGTCGAGACCCAGTACTTC

d_call: NA
clone_size: NA
j_call: TRBJ1-4
v_call: TRBV16
cdr3_aa: CASSQSIFQINEKLFF
cdr3_nt: TGTGCCAGCAGCCAATCGATCTTCCAGATTAATGAAAAACTGTTTTTT

d_call: NA
clone_size: NA
j_call: TRBJ1-1
v_call: TRBV5-1
cdr3_aa: CASSLPGLHTEAFF
cdr3_nt: TGCGCCAGCAGCTTGCCGGGACTCCACACTGAAGCTTTCTTT

d_call: NA
clone_size: NA
j_call: TRBJ1-5
v_call: TRBV10-2
cdr3_aa: CASSESKTGTQHF
cdr3_nt: TGCGCCAGCAGTGAGTCGAAAACAGGAACCCAGCATTTT

d_call: NA
clone_size: once
j_call: TRBJ1-2
v_call: TRBV5-1
cdr3_aa: CASSLAGNYGYTF
cdr3_nt: TGCGCCAGCAGCTTGGCCGGGAACTATGGCTACACCTTC

d_call: TRBD1
clone_size: NA
j_call: TRBJ1-1
v_call: TRBV5-1
cdr3_aa: CASSLDRGLNTEAFF
cdr3_nt: TGCGCCAGCAGCTTAGACAGGGGCTTGAACACTGAAGCTTTCTTT

d_call: NA
clone_size: NA
j_call: TRBJ2-5
v_call: TRBV28
cdr3_aa: CASSLKPTGQETQYF
cdr3_nt: TGTGCCAGCAGTTTAAAACCGACGGGGCAAGAGACCCAGTACTTC